Listed below are T cell receptor beta chains from one sample, sequenced in a study of technical replicates of blood from a handful of donors. Sequencing was performed with immunoSEQ multiplex PCR; in TCRdb, only in-frame clones are kept and a portion is missing. The profile shows tens of thousands of clones, roughly 96% of them singletons. The sample taken for sequencing was T cells isolated from PBMCs. The source of these receptors is a human donor in good health. Both conserved end residues are trimmed from each CDR3. Fields, in order: CDR3 length, V gene, CDR3 protein.

13,TRBV5-1,ASSPSGDRGETQY
12,TRBV2,ASSGGAGPTEAF
11,TRBV29-1,SVTSGATDTQY
11,TRBV27,ASSVTGGTEAF
14,TRBV6-5,ASSSAGLAGHNEQF
15,TRBV4-1,ASSQDTPGTGFYEQY
12,TRBV2,ASSGNLANYGYT
14,TRBV7-7,ASSDLLADTTDTQY
14,TRBV25-1,ASSELGAGGTDTQY
14,TRBV4-2,ASSRQGQGSTDTQY
12,TRBV6-1,ASRETSGKETQY
13,TRBV19,ASSLTGTGNQPQH
13,TRBV7-6,ASSPGTSGTYEQY
11,TRBV25-1,ASRGLATDTQY
13,TRBV2,ASRAPGGSYNEQF
12,TRBV5-4,ASSYRGRNYGYT
15,TRBV7-9,ASSPKTTGASFNEQF
12,TRBV12-5,ASGLNRVPYEQY
16,TRBV7-6,ASSHPPPGLASYNEQF
14,TRBV11-2,ASRHARDRARNEQF
14,TRBV6-5,ASSYSWDSNTGELF
12,TRBV5-1,ASSVRGAQETQY